The source of this T cell receptor beta chain is a study of CD8 T cells in Susac syndrome. Trimming left V 7 bases short and J 0 bases short, with 10 bases between. The CDR3 totals 13 residues. Germline V CDR1 and CDR2: SQVTM, ANQGSEA. An amount of RNA that ranged from 0.5 to 1 ug was reverse transcribed with random hexamers. Each CDR3 protein is one row after TCRdb ran MiXCR on the immunoSEQ multiplex PCR reads. The sample carries 140,000 to 150,000 distinct CDR3 sequences, 85% to 95% recorded once. The specimen was CD4+ T cells from PBMCs. The source of this sequence is a human donor with multiple sclerosis. The J gene is TRBJ1-3, the V gene TRBV29-1, with D unclear. CDR3 sequence: CSAAMSSGNTIYF. The CDR3 DNA sequence: TGCAGCGCTGCTATGAGCTCTGGAAACACCATATATTTT. The entire variable domain, with the rest obtained from reference TRBV29-1 and TRBJ1-3, is as follows: SAVISQKPSRDICQRGTSLTIQCQVDSQVTMMFWYRQQPGQSLTLIATANQGSEATYESGFVIDKFPISRPNLTFSTLTVSNMSPEDSSIYLCSAAMSSGNTIYFGEGSWLTVV.